These 19 T cell receptor beta chains share one sample of origin, sequenced in a study of circulating and synovial CD4+ cells in juvenile arthritis. Method: immunoSEQ multiplex PCR; TCRdb's copy keeps in-frame clones and lacks some. The sample yields under 35,000 clones, 95% to 96% seen once. Sequencing used CD4+ T cells from blood. These receptor sequences come from a human donor with juvenile idiopathic arthritis.

In DNA, the CDR3 is TGTGCCAGCAGTGAAGGCCGAGGCGGGAGGCCCACCGGGGAGCTGTTTTTT. It is translated as CASSEGRGGRPTGELFF. The chain joins TRBV2 to TRBJ2-2; 8 bases map to TRBD2. V lost 1 base, J lost 4 bases, and 8 bases stayed unmatched. CDR3 length: 17 residues. CDR1 and CDR2 from the germline V gene are SNHLY and FYNNEI.

This chain joins TRBV5-8 and TRBJ1-5, with D possibly TRBD1 on 5 matching bases. Per germline, CDR1 SGHTS and CDR2 YDEGEE. Trimming cost V 4 bases and J 4 bases, with 9 bases left between them. The CDR3 sequence is 13 residues long. In DNA form, the CDR3 reads TGTGCCAGCAGCCCCCGGGGGAATCAGCCCCAGCATTTT. Encoded protein: CASSPRGNQPQHF.

The CDR3 DNA is TGTGCCAGTAACCCGAAGGGGGCTAGTGGCTACACCTTC. This encodes CASNPKGASGYTF. This sequence joins TRBV19 and TRBJ1-2, with 7 positions matching TRBD1. The CDR3 runs 13 residues. Germline-derived CDR1 and CDR2 are LNHDA and SQIVND (reference sequence). Trimming took 7 bases from V and 7 from J; bases not matched to a gene: 9.

The chain couples TRBV11-2 to TRBJ1-1; D not resolved. V shed 1 base and J shed 4 bases, with 10 bases lying between them. The length of the CDR3 is 14 residues. CDR1 is SGHAT and CDR2 is FQNNGV in the germline V gene. Here the CDR3 DNA reads TGTGCCAGCAGCTTAGGGCCGGCGGCCACTGAAGCTTTCTTT. Amino acid sequence: CASSLGPAATEAFF.

This clone appeared a few times. The rearrangement links TRBV11-2 to TRBJ2-4; TRBD1 matches 9 bases. This CDR3 region has 14 residues. Trimming at V came to 5 bases and at J to 8 bases, leaving 7 bases not matched to a gene. CDR1 and CDR2 from the germline V gene are SGHAT and FQNNGV. The CDR3 loop is CASSRDRVGDIQYF. The DNA of the CDR3 is TGTGCCAGCAGCCGGGACAGGGTGGGAGACATTCAGTACTTC.

The V call is TRBV5-1, the J call TRBJ2-1, with 7 bases fitting TRBD2. The CDR3 is made up of 16 amino acids. From germline, CDR1 is SGHRS and CDR2 YFSETQ. V lost 0 bases to trimming and J lost 0 bases; unmatched junction nucleotides: 3. The CDR3 coding sequence is TGCGCCAGCAGCTTGGTTAGCGGGCCCTCCTACAATGAGCAGTTCTTC. Translating gives CASSLVSGPSYNEQFF.

The chain joins TRBV5-1 to TRBJ2-3; 8 bases match TRBD2. CDR3 size: 18 residues. In germline, CDR1 is SGHRS, CDR2 YFSETQ. The junction had 15 bases not matched to a gene; V was cut back by 1 base and J by 5 bases. The CDR3 protein is CASSLNDRGVAGKDTQYF. Here the CDR3 DNA reads TGCGCCAGCAGCTTGAACGACCGTGGGGTAGCGGGGAAAGATACGCAGTATTTT.

J is TRBJ2-7 and V is TRBV11-2; D may be TRBD2 (5 bases). Trimming took off 0 bases at V and 2 bases at J, with 8 bases between the two ends. CDR1 and CDR2 from the germline V gene are SGHAT and FQNNGV. The CDR3 is 14 amino acids. In DNA form, the CDR3 reads TGTGCCAGCAGCTTAGAAACGGGGACCTACGAGCAGTACTTC. Translation gives CASSLETGTYEQYF.

This clone was seen once. The chain is built from TRBV6-5 and TRBJ1-1; TRBD1 agrees at 9 bases. Germline V lookup: CDR1 MNHEY, CDR2 SVGAGI. The J segment lost 1 base and the V segment lost 5 bases, leaving 5 bases of the junction unmatched. The CDR3 loop spans 15 amino acids. For the CDR3, the DNA is TGTGCCAGCAGTAACACAGGGGGCAAGAACACTGAAGCTTTCTTT. Translating it yields CASSNTGGKNTEAFF.

Only one count was recorded for this clone. The chain carries TRBV5-1 and TRBJ1-2; D unresolved. Looked up from germline, CDR1 is SGHRS and CDR2 is YFSETQ. This CDR3 has 14 amino acids. V lost 0 bases and J lost 2, with 8 bases in between. The CDR3 loop reads CASSLDSSNYGYTF. The CDR3 bases are TGCGCCAGCAGCTTGGACAGTTCGAACTATGGCTACACCTTC.

The V call is TRBV20-1, the J call TRBJ1-2; weak D call: TRBD1 (5 bases). Germline V gene lookup returns CDR1 DFQATT and CDR2 SNEGSKA (reference sequence). The CDR3 is made up of 11 amino acids. V lost 8 bases and J lost 6, with 13 bases in between. The CDR3 loop reads CSTNGGNGYTF. CDR3 nucleotide sequence: TGCAGTACCAACGGGGGGAATGGCTACACCTTC.

The rearrangement links TRBV6-5 to TRBJ1-2, with 8 bases aligning to TRBD1. Germline CDR1 MNHEY, CDR2 SVGAGI. Trimming took 6 bases from V and 7 from J; bases not matched to a gene: 7. This CDR3 is 13 amino acids long. CDR3 amino acids: CASSQGQGGGYTF. The CDR3 nucleotides read TGTGCCAGCAGCCAAGGACAGGGAGGTGGCTACACCTTC.

This rearrangement joins TRBV6-5 to TRBJ1-4; tentative D call: TRBD1 (6 bases). The germline CDR1 and CDR2 sequences are MNHEY and SVGAGI. CDR3 size: 13 residues. Trimming shortened V by 5 bases and J by 7 bases, and 11 bases separated the two germline ends. The CDR3 protein is CASSTGYGEKLFF. CDR3 bases: TGTGCCAGCAGTACAGGGTATGGTGAAAAACTGTTTTTT.

The CDR3 here is CASTSLRGGNTGELFF. CDR3 nucleotides: TGTGCCAGCACGTCTTTGCGGGGCGGGAACACCGGGGAGCTGTTTTTT. J is TRBJ2-2 and V is TRBV7-9, with D maybe TRBD2 (6 bases). This CDR3 contains 16 residues. With 7 bases removed from V and 1 base from J, the gap between germline ends came to 16 bases. The germline V gene encodes CDR1 SEHNR and CDR2 FQNEAQ (reference sequence).

Remarks on this clone: An end of the junction differs from the germline gene, which may be a read error. The V call is TRBV11-1, the J call TRBJ2-7; 10 bases align to TRBD2. The CDR3 is 13 residues long. Germline V gene data show CDR1 as SGHAT and CDR2 as FQDESV (reference sequence). The CDR3 spells CASGLAVTYKQYF. Written as DNA, the CDR3 is TGTGCCAGTGGACTAGCGGTTACCTACAAGCAGTACTTC.

In this sample, this clone turned up once. The chain has TRBV7-8 and TRBJ1-1, with 7 nucleotides matching TRBD1. The V segment lost 1 base and the J segment 11 bases; nucleotides outside the gene matches: 13. This CDR3 region has 15 residues. Germline V gene lookup returns CDR1 SGHVS and CDR2 FQNEAQ. As DNA, the CDR3 is TGTGCCAGCAGCTTAGGACTCCAGACAGGGTGGAATGCTTTCTTT. This sequence encodes CASSLGLQTGWNAFF.

The chain couples TRBV4-3 to TRBJ1-4; D might be TRBD1 (6 bases). Per the germline V gene, CDR1 is LGHNA and CDR2 is YSLEER. The CDR3 has 15 amino acids. Trimming removed 4 bases at V and 8 bases at J, with 17 bases between. CDR3 amino acids: CASSRASQGREKLFF. Here the CDR3 DNA reads TGCGCCAGCAGCCGGGCGAGTCAGGGGCGGGAAAAACTGTTTTTT.

This chain joins TRBV15 and TRBJ1-2, with unresolved D. Germline assignment: CDR1 LNHNV and CDR2 YYDKDF (reference sequence). The CDR3 totals 12 residues. The V and J ends lost 2 bases and 4 bases respectively, with 5 bases between them. This CDR3 is CATSRRGYGYTF. In nucleotides, the CDR3 is TGTGCCACCAGCAGACGGGGCTATGGCTACACCTTC.

This clone is a singleton in its sample. V usage is TRBV5-4 and J usage is TRBJ1-1, with 9 bases lining up with TRBD1. Germline loops: CDR1 SGHNT, CDR2 YYREEE (reference sequence). Losses at the gene ends were 2 bases for V and 5 bases for J; bases not matched to a gene: 13. This CDR3 is 17 amino acids long. The CDR3 spells CASSLQGAGAWATEAFF. Here the CDR3 DNA reads TGTGCCAGCAGCTTACAGGGGGCGGGGGCTTGGGCGACTGAAGCTTTCTTT.